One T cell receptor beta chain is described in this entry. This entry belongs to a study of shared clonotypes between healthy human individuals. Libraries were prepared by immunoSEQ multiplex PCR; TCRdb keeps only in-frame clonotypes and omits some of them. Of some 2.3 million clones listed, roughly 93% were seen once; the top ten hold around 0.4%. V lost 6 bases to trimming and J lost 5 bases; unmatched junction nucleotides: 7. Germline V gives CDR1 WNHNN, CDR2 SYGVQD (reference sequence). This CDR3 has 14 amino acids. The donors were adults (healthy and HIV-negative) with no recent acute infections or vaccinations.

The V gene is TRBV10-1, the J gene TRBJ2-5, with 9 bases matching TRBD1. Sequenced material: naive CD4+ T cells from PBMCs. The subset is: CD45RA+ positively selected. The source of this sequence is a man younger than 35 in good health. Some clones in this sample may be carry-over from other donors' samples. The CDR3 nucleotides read TGCGCCAGCAGCCCAAACACAGGGGGCGAGACCCAGTACTTC. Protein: CASSPNTGGETQYF.